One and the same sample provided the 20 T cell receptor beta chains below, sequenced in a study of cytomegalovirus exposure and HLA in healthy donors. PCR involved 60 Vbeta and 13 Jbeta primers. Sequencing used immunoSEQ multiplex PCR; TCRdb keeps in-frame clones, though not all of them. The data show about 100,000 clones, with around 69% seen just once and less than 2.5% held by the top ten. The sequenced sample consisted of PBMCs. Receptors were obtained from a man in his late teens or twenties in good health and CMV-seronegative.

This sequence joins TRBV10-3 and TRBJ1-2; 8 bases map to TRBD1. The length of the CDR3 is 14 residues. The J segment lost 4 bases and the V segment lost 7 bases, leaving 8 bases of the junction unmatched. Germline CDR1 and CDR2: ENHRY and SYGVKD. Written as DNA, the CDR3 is TGTGCCATCACCCGGGACAGGAGTTTCTATGGCTACACCTTC. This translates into CAITRDRSFYGYTF.

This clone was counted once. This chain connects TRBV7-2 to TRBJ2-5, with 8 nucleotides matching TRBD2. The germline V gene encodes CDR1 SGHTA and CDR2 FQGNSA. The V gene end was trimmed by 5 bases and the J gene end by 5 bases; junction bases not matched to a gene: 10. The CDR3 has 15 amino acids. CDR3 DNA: TGTGCCAGCAGCCGGAGTAGCGGGGCAGGGGAGACCCAGTACTTC. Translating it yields CASSRSSGAGETQYF.

The CDR3 spells CASSVGQGGNTEAFF. CDR3 nucleotide sequence: TGTGCCAGCAGCGTAGGACAGGGTGGGAACACTGAAGCTTTCTTT. V usage is TRBV7-8 and J usage is TRBJ1-1, with 8 bases matching TRBD1. Unmatched junction bases numbered 6, after V lost 5 bases and J lost 1 base. CDR3 size: 15 residues. The germline V gene has CDR1 SGHVS and CDR2 FQNEAQ. The variable domain in full, with the rest retrieved from reference TRBV7-8 and TRBJ1-1, is GAGVSQSPRYKVAKRGQDVALRCDPISGHVSLFWYQQALGQGPEFLTYFQNEAQLDKSGLPSDRFFAERPEGSVSTLKIQRTQQEDSAVYLCASSVGQGGNTEAFFGQGTRLTVV.

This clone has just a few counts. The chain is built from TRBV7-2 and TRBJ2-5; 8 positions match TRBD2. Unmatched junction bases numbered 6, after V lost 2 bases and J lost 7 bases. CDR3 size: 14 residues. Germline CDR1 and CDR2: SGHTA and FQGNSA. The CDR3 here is CASSLPASGGTQYF. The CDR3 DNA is TGTGCCAGCAGCTTACCCGCCAGCGGGGGGACCCAGTACTTC.

CDR3 in amino acids: CASSLTGGPGELFF. CDR3 nucleotides: TGTGCCAGCAGCTTAACAGGGGGGCCCGGGGAGCTGTTTTTT. V is TRBV13 and J is TRBJ2-2; 8 nucleotides agree with TRBD1. V shed 2 bases, J shed 6 bases, and the junction held 2 bases outside the gene matches. Germline CDR1 is PRHDT and CDR2 is FYEKMQ (reference sequence). This CDR3 contains 14 residues.

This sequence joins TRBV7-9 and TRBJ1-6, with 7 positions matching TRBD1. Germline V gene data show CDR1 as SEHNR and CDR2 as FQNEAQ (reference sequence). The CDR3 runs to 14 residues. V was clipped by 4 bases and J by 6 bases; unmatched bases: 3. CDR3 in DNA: TGTGCCAGCAGCTGGGGACAGAGTAATTCACCCCTCCACTTT. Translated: CASSWGQSNSPLHF.

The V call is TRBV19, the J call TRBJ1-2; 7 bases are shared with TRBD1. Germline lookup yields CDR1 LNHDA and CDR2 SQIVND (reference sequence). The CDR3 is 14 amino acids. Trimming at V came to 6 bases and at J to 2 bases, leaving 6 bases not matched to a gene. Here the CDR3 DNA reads TGTGCCAGTAGCCTCGCAGGGGGGAACTATGGCTACACCTTC. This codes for CASSLAGGNYGYTF.

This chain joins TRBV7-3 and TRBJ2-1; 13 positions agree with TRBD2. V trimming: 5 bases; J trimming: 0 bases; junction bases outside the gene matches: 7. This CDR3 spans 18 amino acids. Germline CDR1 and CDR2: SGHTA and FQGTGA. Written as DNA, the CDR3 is TGTGCCAGCAGCCGGACTAGCGGGGGCCGATTCTCCTACAATGAGCAGTTCTTC. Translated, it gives CASSRTSGGRFSYNEQFF.

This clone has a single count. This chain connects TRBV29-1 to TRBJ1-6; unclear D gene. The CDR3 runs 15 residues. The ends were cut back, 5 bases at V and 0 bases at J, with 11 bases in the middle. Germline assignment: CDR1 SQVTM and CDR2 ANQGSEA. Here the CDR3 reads CSVREGSSYNSPLHF. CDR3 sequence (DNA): TGCAGCGTTCGGGAGGGTTCCTCCTATAATTCACCCCTCCACTTT.

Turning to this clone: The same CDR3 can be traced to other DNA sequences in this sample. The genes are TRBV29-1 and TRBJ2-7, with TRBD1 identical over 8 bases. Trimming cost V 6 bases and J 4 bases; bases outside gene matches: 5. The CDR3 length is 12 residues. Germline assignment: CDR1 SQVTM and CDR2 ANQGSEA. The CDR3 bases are TGCAGCGTGCCAGGACAGGGTTACGAGCAGTACTTC. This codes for CSVPGQGYEQYF.

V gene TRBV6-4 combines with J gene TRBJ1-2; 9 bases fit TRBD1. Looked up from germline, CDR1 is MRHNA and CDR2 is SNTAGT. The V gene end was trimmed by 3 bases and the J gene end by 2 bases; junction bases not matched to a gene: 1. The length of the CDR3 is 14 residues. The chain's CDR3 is CASSEGQGNYGYTF. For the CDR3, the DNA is TGTGCCAGCAGTGAGGGACAGGGAAACTATGGCTACACCTTC.

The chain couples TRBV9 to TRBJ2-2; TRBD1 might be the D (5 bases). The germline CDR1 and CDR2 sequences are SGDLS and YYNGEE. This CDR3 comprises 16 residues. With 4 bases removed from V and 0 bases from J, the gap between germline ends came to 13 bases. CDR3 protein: CASSISGNTNTGELFF. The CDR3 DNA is TGTGCCAGCAGCATCTCAGGGAATACGAACACCGGGGAGCTGTTTTTT.

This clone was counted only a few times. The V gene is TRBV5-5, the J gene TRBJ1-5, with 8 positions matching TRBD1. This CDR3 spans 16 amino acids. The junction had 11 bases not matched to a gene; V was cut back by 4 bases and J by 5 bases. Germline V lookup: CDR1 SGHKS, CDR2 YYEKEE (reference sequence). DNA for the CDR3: TGTGCCAGCAGCCAAGAGGCCGGACAGGGTTATCAGCCCCAGCATTTT. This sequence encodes CASSQEAGQGYQPQHF.

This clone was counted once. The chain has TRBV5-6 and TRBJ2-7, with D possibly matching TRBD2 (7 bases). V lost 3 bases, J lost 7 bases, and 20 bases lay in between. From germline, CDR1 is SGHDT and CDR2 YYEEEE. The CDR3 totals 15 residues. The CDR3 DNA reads TGTGCCAGCAGCTACCAGGGAGGGGGGGCATTGGAGCAGTACTTC. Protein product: CASSYQGGGALEQYF.

For the CDR3, the DNA is TGTGCCAGCAGCCCAGTGACAGGGGGCGAGCAGTACTTC. Translation: CASSPVTGGEQYF. This chain connects TRBV13 to TRBJ2-7; 9 nucleotides align to TRBD1. Germline V gene data show CDR1 as PRHDT and CDR2 as FYEKMQ (reference sequence). Losses at the gene ends were 5 bases for V and 6 bases for J; bases not matched to a gene: 5. This CDR3 spans 13 amino acids. The full variable domain, with the rest looked up from reference TRBV13 and TRBJ2-7, is AAGVIQSPRHLIKEKRETATLKCYPIPRHDTVYWYQQGPGQDPQFLISFYEKMQSDKGSIPDRFSAQQFSDYHSELNMSSLELGDSALYFCASSPVTGGEQYFGPGTRLTVT.

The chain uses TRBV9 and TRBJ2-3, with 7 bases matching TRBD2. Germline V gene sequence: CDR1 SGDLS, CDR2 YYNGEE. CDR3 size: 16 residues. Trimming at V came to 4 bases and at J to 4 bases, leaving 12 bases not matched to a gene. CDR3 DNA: TGTGCCAGCAGCCTACTCCAGGGAGGGGTCCCAGATACGCAGTATTTT. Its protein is CASSLLQGGVPDTQYF.

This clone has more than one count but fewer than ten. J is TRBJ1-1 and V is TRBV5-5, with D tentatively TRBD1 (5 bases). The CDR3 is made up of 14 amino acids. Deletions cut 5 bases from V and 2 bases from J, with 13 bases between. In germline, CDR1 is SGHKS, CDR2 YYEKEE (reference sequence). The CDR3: CASRIDRANTEAFF. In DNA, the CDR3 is TGTGCCAGCAGGATAGACAGAGCAAACACTGAAGCTTTCTTT.

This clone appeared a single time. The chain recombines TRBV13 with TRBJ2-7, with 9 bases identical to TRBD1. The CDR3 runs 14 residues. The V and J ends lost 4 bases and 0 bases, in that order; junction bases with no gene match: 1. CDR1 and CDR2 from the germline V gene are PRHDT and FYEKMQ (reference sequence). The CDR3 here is CASSWGQGSYEQYF. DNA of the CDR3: TGTGCCAGCAGCTGGGGACAGGGCTCCTACGAGCAGTACTTC.

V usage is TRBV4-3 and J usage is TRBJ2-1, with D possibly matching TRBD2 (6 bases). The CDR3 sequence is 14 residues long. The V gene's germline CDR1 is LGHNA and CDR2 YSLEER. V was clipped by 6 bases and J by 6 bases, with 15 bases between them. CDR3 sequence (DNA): TGCGCCAGCAGTCTGCTTGGGACTTCCAATGAGCAGTTCTTC. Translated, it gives CASSLLGTSNEQFF.

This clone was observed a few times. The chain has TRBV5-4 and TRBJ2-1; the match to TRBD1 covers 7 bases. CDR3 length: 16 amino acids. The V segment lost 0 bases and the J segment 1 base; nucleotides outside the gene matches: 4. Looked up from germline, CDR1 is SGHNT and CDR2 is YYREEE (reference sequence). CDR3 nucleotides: TGTGCCAGCAGCTTGGAGGGGGCCGTATCCTACAATGAGCAGTTCTTC. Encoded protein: CASSLEGAVSYNEQFF.